This T cell receptor beta chain was captured in a study of blood T cell repertoires in COVID-19. Study details: PBMCs, B-cell-depleted T cells, or T cells provided the cDNA or gDNA that made up the material.

The CDR3 is 17 amino acids. V was trimmed by 5 bases and J by 1 base, leaving 15 bases between them. Germline loops: CDR1 SGHAT, CDR2 FQNNGV. Source study methods: Counts of nucleated cells, estimated from reference gene primer amplification, were obtained. Repertoires were generated with immunoSEQ multiplex PCR, while TCRdb's copy carries only in-frame clones and drops some. For V, J and clone size, that table is used; D and trimming come from the DNA. The profile shows 75,000 to 85,000 clones, around 80% of them singletons. The sample was peripheral blood. V and J are TRBV11-2 and TRBJ1-6, with D perhaps matching TRBD1 (6 bases). This clonotype originated in a human donor in a cohort sampled during active COVID-19. The CDR3 loop is CASSRARGGSYNSPLHF. The DNA of the CDR3 is TGTGCCAGCAGCCGGGCTAGGGGGGGATCCTATAATTCACCCCTCCACTTT.